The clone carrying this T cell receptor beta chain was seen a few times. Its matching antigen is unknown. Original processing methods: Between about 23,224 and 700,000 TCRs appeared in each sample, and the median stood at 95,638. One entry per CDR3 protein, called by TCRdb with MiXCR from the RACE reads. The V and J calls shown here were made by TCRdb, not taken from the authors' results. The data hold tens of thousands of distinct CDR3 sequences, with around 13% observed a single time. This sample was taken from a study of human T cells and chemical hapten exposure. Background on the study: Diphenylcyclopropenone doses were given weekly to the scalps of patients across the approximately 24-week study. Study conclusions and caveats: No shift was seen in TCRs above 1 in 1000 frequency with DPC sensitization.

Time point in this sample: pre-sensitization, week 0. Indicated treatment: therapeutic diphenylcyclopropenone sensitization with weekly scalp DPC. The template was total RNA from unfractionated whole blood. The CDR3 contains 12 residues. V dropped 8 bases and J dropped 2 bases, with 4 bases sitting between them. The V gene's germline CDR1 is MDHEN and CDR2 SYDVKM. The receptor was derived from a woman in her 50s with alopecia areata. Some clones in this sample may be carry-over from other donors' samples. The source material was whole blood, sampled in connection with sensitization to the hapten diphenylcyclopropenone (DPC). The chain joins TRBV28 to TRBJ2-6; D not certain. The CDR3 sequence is CASQAGANVLTF. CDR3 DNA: TGTGCCAGCCAGGCTGGGGCCAACGTCCTGACTTTC. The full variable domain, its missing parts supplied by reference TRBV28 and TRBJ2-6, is DVKVTQSSRYLVKRTGEKVFLECVQDMDHENMFWYRQDPGLGLRLIYFSYDVKMKEKGDIPEGYSVSREKKERFSLILESASTNQTSMYLCASQAGANVLTFGAGSRLTVL.